These 29 T cell receptor beta chains came from one sample sequenced in a study of identical twins (dated by TCRdb to the mid-2010s). Library construction relied on 5' RACE. This sample was sequenced with an Illumina HiSeq 2000. In TCRdb, the public reads were trimmed at Q25 with fastp and aligned with MiXCR, with productive beta chains retained. Each record represents a unique CDR3 protein, reported with the most common genes and DNA among its rows. This sample has a few hundred thousand distinct CDR3 sequences in its table, and roughly a tenth of those were observed once. The top ten constitute less than 12% of the sample. The sample was memory T cells sorted from blood. The cell subset or site label of this sample denotes: CD45RO+ enriched T cells. The receptors originated from a man over 45 in good health.

This clonotype has a count of ten or more. The rearrangement links TRBV12-3 or TRBV12-4 to TRBJ2-3; 10 nucleotides line up with TRBD1. The CDR3 totals 15 residues. Trimming at V came to 5 bases and at J to 5 bases, leaving 7 bases not matched to a gene. Here the CDR3 reads CASSPGGQGRDTQYF. The CDR3 DNA follows: TGTGCCAGCAGTCCTGGGGGACAGGGGCGAGATACGCAGTATTTT.

This clonotype has ten or more counts. V is TRBV5-1 and J is TRBJ2-1; possible D gene TRBD2, 6 bases. Germline values: CDR1 SGHRS, CDR2 YFSETQ. The CDR3 covers 15 residues. V was pared by 6 bases and J by 0 bases, with 13 bases between. CDR3 sequence (DNA): TGCGCCAGCACCCGGGCCGGGAGCTCCTACAATGAGCAGTTCTTC. Its protein is CASTRAGSSYNEQFF.

This clonotype was seen repeatedly, ten times or more. V gene TRBV20-1 combines with J gene TRBJ2-1; 12 bases line up with TRBD2. The CDR3 consists of 13 residues. Germline V gene data show CDR1 as DFQATT and CDR2 as SNEGSKA (reference sequence). In nucleotides, the CDR3 is TGCAGCGCACCGGGACTAGCGGGCAATGAGCAGTTCTTC. Translated, it gives CSAPGLAGNEQFF.

This clonotype came up many times. This sequence joins TRBV28 and TRBJ2-1; TRBD1 or TRBD2 may be the D gene (6 bases each). Per germline, CDR1 MDHEN and CDR2 SYDVKM. The V and J ends lost 4 bases and 2 bases respectively, with 15 bases between them. This CDR3 contains 16 residues. CDR3 loop: CASSSRRGAPYNEQFF. In DNA form, the CDR3 reads TGTGCCAGCAGTTCCCGGAGGGGGGCACCCTACAATGAGCAGTTCTTC.

A few counts support this clonotype. The rearrangement links TRBV4-3 to TRBJ2-7; 9 bases align to TRBD2. The CDR3 is 17 residues long. Germline lookup yields CDR1 LGHNA and CDR2 YSLEER. The trim removed 3 bases at V and 7 bases at J, leaving 16 bases unmatched. CDR3 in amino acids: CASSHLSGAGGHVEQYF. CDR3 DNA sequence: TGCGCCAGCAGCCATCTCTCCGGAGCGGGGGGCCACGTTGAGCAGTACTTC.

The table lists this clonotype with many counts. The chain is built from TRBV20-1 and TRBJ2-7, with D maybe TRBD2 (6 bases). Germline CDR1 and CDR2: DFQATT and SNEGSKA (reference sequence). Deletions cut 1 base from V and 2 bases from J, with 15 bases between. The CDR3 has 15 residues. Here the CDR3 DNA reads TGCAGTGCTAGAGCCCTCCCCGGGAGCCCCTACGAGCAGTACTTC. Its protein is CSARALPGSPYEQYF.

The table lists this clonotype with a few counts. This chain uses TRBV29-1 with TRBJ1-2; no clear D gene. The CDR3 contains 10 residues. Germline loops: CDR1 SQVTM, CDR2 ANQGSEA. Trimming pared 4 bases from V and 8 bases from J, leaving 8 bases between. CDR3: CSVGQGGYTF. The CDR3 coding sequence is TGCAGCGTTGGTCAAGGAGGCTACACCTTC.

This clonotype turned up a few times. This rearrangement joins TRBV4-1 to TRBJ1-5, with a weak D call TRBD1 (6 bases). V lost 5 bases and J lost 6, with 17 bases in between. The germline V gene encodes CDR1 MGHRA and CDR2 YSYEKL. This CDR3 has 15 amino acids. CDR3 coding DNA: TGCGCCAGCAGCATCCAGCTGGGGGGCGGTCAGCCCCAGCATTTT. It is translated as CASSIQLGGGQPQHF.

In its sample, this clonotype was seen many times. The rearrangement uses TRBV5-5 and TRBJ2-1; D call uncertain. The CDR3 has 15 residues. Germline values: CDR1 SGHKS, CDR2 YYEKEE (reference sequence). V lost 4 bases to trimming and J lost 1 base, with 12 bases between them. The DNA for the CDR3 is TGTGCCAGCAGCACCCCGCTTCGATCCTACAATGAGCAGTTCTTC. It yields the protein CASSTPLRSYNEQFF.

This chain connects TRBV7-2 to TRBJ2-2, with TRBD2 as a possible D gene (6 bases). This CDR3 is built from 15 residues. Per germline, CDR1 SGHTA and CDR2 FQGNSA. V lost 2 bases to trimming and J lost 4 bases, with 11 bases between them. CDR3 in DNA: TGTGCCAGCAGCTTAACACGGGGGACCACCGGGGAGCTGTTTTTT. It codes for CASSLTRGTTGELFF.

This clonotype was seen only a few times. The chain carries TRBV27 and TRBJ2-7, with D perhaps matching TRBD1 or TRBD2 (6 bases each). In germline, CDR1 is MNHEY, CDR2 SMNVEV (reference sequence). Trimming removed 6 bases at V and 8 bases at J, with 20 bases between. The CDR3 has 14 residues. CDR3 bases: TGTGCCAGCAGCCCTCAAGGAGGGGGTCAGAAGCAGTACTTC. Its translation: CASSPQGGGQKQYF.

The rearrangement uses TRBV20-1 and TRBJ2-1, with TRBD1 as a possible D gene (5 bases). V was cut by 1 base and J by 2 bases, with 12 bases left in between. Looked up from germline, CDR1 is DFQATT and CDR2 is SNEGSKA (reference sequence). The CDR3 sequence is 15 residues long. The CDR3 DNA follows: TGCAGTGCTAGAGTCCACAGGAGAGCCTACAATGAGCAGTTCTTC. It codes for CSARVHRRAYNEQFF.

This clonotype was seen only a few times. The CDR3 protein is CASSQGRGYEAFF. The CDR3 bases are TGTGCCAGCAGCCAAGGTCGGGGATATGAAGCTTTCTTT. The V gene is TRBV3-1, the J gene TRBJ1-1; D not certain. The CDR3 runs 13 residues. V dropped 1 base and J dropped 7 bases, with 10 bases sitting between them. The V gene's germline CDR1 is LGHDT and CDR2 YNNKEL (reference sequence).

The chain employs TRBV15 and TRBJ2-2; maybe TRBD1 (5 bases). Trimming pared 6 bases from V and 6 bases from J, leaving 14 bases between. CDR3 length equals 14 residues. Per the germline V gene, CDR1 is LNHNV and CDR2 is YYDKDF (reference sequence). CDR3 in amino acids: CATRHDQGSGELFF. For the CDR3, the DNA is TGTGCCACCAGACATGACCAGGGATCCGGGGAGCTGTTTTTT.

This clonotype was observed many times. This chain links TRBV6-4 with TRBJ1-5, with D possibly matching TRBD1 (6 bases). V lost 0 bases to trimming and J lost 2 bases, with 26 bases between them. The CDR3 length is 21 residues. Germline V gene sequence: CDR1 MRHNA, CDR2 SNTAGT. In DNA form, the CDR3 reads TGTGCCAGCAGTGACTCGGAATGGGTTCATGGGGGACAATCATGCAATCAGCCCCAGCATTTT. It encodes CASSDSEWVHGGQSCNQPQHF.

This clonotype was counted only a few times. The gene calls are TRBV24-1 and TRBJ2-2; 7 bases line up with TRBD1. The CDR3 is made up of 15 amino acids. The V gene's germline CDR1 is KGHDR and CDR2 SFDVKD. J lost 3 bases, V lost 7 bases, and 7 bases had no gene match. The CDR3 sequence is CATRSSTGDTGELFF. The CDR3 nucleotides are TGTGCCACCAGATCTAGCACAGGGGACACCGGGGAGCTGTTTTTT.

This clonotype appeared a few times. V and J are TRBV6-1 and TRBJ2-3, with D unclear. The CDR3 has 14 amino acids. Germline-derived CDR1 and CDR2 are MNHNS and SASEGT. V was clipped by 8 bases and J by 1 base, with 13 bases between them. The CDR3 DNA reads as TGTGCCAGCGGCCCTTACTGGGGCACAGATACGCAGTATTTT. Translation: CASGPYWGTDTQYF.

The chain uses TRBV12-3 or TRBV12-4 and TRBJ2-7; no clear D. Trimming removed 1 base at V and 0 bases at J, with 4 bases between. CDR3 size: 13 residues. The CDR3 reads CASSLDSSYEQYF. CDR3 sequence (DNA): TGTGCCAGCAGTTTAGATAGCTCCTACGAGCAGTACTTC.

This sequence joins TRBV9 and TRBJ2-7, with 11 bases lining up with TRBD2. The CDR3 loop spans 15 amino acids. V lost 6 bases to trimming and J lost 4 bases; unmatched junction nucleotides: 9. Germline V CDR1 and CDR2: SGDLS, YYNGEE. The CDR3 coding sequence is TGTGCCAGCAACTTCACTAGCGGGAGCCTTTACGAGCAGTACTTC. Translating it yields CASNFTSGSLYEQYF. Supplemented by reference TRBV9 and TRBJ2-7, the full variable domain reads DSGVTQTPKHLITATGQRVTLRCSPRSGDLSVYWYQQSLDQGLQFLIQYYNGEERAKGNILERFSAQQFPDLHSELNLSSLELGDSALYFCASNFTSGSLYEQYFGPGTRLTVT.

The sample holds a few counts of this clonotype. The rearrangement joins TRBV12-3 or TRBV12-4 to TRBJ1-5, with D unclear. This CDR3 comprises 13 residues. The V end lost 5 bases, the J end lost 1 base, and 6 bases lay between the germline ends. As DNA, the CDR3 is TGTGCCAGCAGTGCGGAGAGCAATCAGCCCCAGCATTTT. Translated: CASSAESNQPQHF.

This chain uses TRBV9 with TRBJ2-3, with TRBD2 matching over 7 bases. This CDR3 comprises 16 residues. Germline values: CDR1 SGDLS, CDR2 YYNGEE. Losses at the gene ends were 4 bases for V and 0 bases for J; bases not matched to a gene: 8. The CDR3 is CASSPRDYPSTDTQYF. DNA for the CDR3: TGTGCCAGCAGCCCGCGGGACTACCCTAGCACAGATACGCAGTATTTT. Complete variable domain (other parts from reference TRBV9 and TRBJ2-3): DSGVTQTPKHLITATGQRVTLRCSPRSGDLSVYWYQQSLDQGLQFLIQYYNGEERAKGNILERFSAQQFPDLHSELNLSSLELGDSALYFCASSPRDYPSTDTQYFGPGTRLTVL.

The chain employs TRBV4-2 and TRBJ2-1, with D perhaps TRBD2 (5 bases). Germline lookup yields CDR1 LGHNA and CDR2 YNFKEQ. The CDR3 is made up of 13 amino acids. The V end was cut by 8 bases, the J end by 6 bases, with 14 bases between. The CDR3, as DNA: TGTGCCAGCTCCTCGGACTCCGCCAATGAGCAGTTCTTC. Its protein product is CASSSDSANEQFF.

In its sample, this clonotype was seen many times. The V gene is TRBV5-1, the J gene TRBJ1-5; 10 bases align to TRBD1. The ends lost 5 bases at V and 6 bases at J; junction bases unmatched: 8. From germline, CDR1 is SGHRS and CDR2 YFSETQ. The CDR3 totals 15 residues. As DNA, the CDR3 is TGCGCCAGCAGATCCGGGACAGGGGCCGCTCAGCCCCAGCATTTT. Protein: CASRSGTGAAQPQHF. The complete variable domain, with remaining parts taken from reference TRBV5-1 and TRBJ1-5, reads KAGVTQTPRYLIKTRGQQVTLSCSPISGHRSVSWYQQTPGQGLQFLFEYFSETQRNKGNFPGRFSGRQFSNSRSEMNVSTLELGDSALYLCASRSGTGAAQPQHFGDGTRLSIL.

This clonotype showed up many times. The chain carries TRBV15 and TRBJ2-3; D is unresolved. CDR1 LNHNV and CDR2 YYDKDF come from the germline V gene (reference sequence). Trimming removed 0 bases from V and 7 bases from J, with 5 bases in between. This CDR3 spans 12 amino acids. The CDR3 DNA follows: TGTGCCACCAGCAGAGATCGGTATACGCAGTATTTT. Translating it yields CATSRDRYTQYF.

This clonotype was recorded many times. The V and J genes are TRBV20-1 and TRBJ2-5, with 9 bases that match TRBD1. Trimming cost V 6 bases and J 2 bases; bases outside gene matches: 7. Per germline, CDR1 DFQATT and CDR2 SNEGSKA (reference sequence). This CDR3 has 14 residues. The CDR3 here is CSAGTGSDQETQYF. In DNA, the CDR3 is TGCAGTGCCGGGACAGGGAGTGATCAAGAGACCCAGTACTTC.

The genes are TRBV6-1 and TRBJ2-7, with 11 bases identical to TRBD2. The CDR3 runs 15 residues. The V gene's germline CDR1 is MNHNS and CDR2 SASEGT. V was pared by 6 bases and J by 1 base, with 5 bases of the junction left unmatched. CDR3 residues: CASSASSGRSYEQYF. In DNA form, the CDR3 reads TGTGCCAGCAGCGCTTCTAGCGGGAGGTCCTACGAGCAGTACTTC.

V usage is TRBV6-5 and J usage is TRBJ2-3, with 8 bases lining up with TRBD2. In germline, CDR1 is MNHEY, CDR2 SVGAGI. With 4 bases clipped from V and 8 bases from J, the junction kept 11 bases outside the gene matches. The CDR3 sequence is 15 residues long. The CDR3 here is CASSSSAGDARTQYF. The CDR3 bases are TGTGCCAGCAGTTCGTCAGCGGGAGATGCGCGTACGCAGTATTTT.

This clonotype was detected many times. This chain links TRBV12-3 or TRBV12-4 with TRBJ2-1; 11 bases agree with TRBD2. The CDR3 totals 14 residues. The V and J ends lost 6 bases and 7 bases, in that order; junction bases with no gene match: 5. CDR3 residues: CASRLAGGTNEQFF. In DNA form, the CDR3 reads TGTGCCAGCAGGCTAGCGGGGGGCACTAATGAGCAGTTCTTC.

This clonotype was seen repeatedly, ten times or more. This sequence joins TRBV3-1 and TRBJ1-5; D is undetermined. The CDR3 spans 14 residues. V lost 1 base and J lost 5, with 9 bases in between. Germline V gives CDR1 LGHDT, CDR2 YNNKEL (reference sequence). The CDR3 is CASSQGSGYQPQHF. The CDR3 DNA follows: TGTGCCAGCAGCCAAGGCTCCGGGTATCAGCCCCAGCATTTT.